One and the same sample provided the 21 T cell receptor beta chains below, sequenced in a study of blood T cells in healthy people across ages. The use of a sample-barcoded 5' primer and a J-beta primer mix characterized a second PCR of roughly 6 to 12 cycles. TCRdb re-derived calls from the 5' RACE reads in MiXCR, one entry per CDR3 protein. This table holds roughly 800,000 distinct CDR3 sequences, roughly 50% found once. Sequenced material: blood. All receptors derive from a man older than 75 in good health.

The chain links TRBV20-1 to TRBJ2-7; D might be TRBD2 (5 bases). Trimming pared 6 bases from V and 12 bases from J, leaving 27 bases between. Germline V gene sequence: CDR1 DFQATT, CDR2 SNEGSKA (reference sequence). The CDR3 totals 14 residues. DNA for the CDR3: TGCAGTGCCACAGCACTAGGCTTCGGAGAGACCCGGTACTTC. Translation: CSATALGFGETRYF.

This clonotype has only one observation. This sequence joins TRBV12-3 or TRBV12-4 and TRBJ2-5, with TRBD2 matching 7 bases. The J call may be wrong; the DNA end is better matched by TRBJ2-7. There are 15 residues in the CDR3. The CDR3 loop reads CASSLAGRAPYEQYF. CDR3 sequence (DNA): TGTGCCAGCAGTTTAGCGGGGAGGGCCCCCTACGAGCAGTACTTC.

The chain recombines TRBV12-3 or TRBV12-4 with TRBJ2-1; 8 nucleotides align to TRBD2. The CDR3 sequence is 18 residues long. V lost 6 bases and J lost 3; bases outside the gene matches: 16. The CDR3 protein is CASRYETGLAGFYNEQFF. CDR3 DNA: TGTGCCAGCAGATACGAAACGGGTCTAGCGGGTTTCTACAATGAGCAGTTCTTC.

The CDR3 here is CASNNPGRMQETQYF. In DNA, the CDR3 is TGTGCCAGCAACAATCCGGGACGGATGCAAGAGACCCAGTACTTC. V gene TRBV12-3 or TRBV12-4 combines with J gene TRBJ2-5, with D possibly being TRBD1 or TRBD2 (5 bases each). CDR3 size: 15 residues. The ends were cut back, 7 bases at V and 2 bases at J, with 17 bases in the middle.

CDR3: CSPRTSGRNEQFF. CDR3 DNA: TGCAGTCCCCGGACTAGCGGGAGGAATGAGCAGTTCTTC. The chain employs TRBV20-1 and TRBJ2-1; 14 nucleotides align to TRBD2. CDR3 length: 13 residues. From germline, CDR1 is DFQATT and CDR2 SNEGSKA (reference sequence). With 8 bases clipped from V and 7 bases from J, the junction kept 4 bases outside the gene matches.

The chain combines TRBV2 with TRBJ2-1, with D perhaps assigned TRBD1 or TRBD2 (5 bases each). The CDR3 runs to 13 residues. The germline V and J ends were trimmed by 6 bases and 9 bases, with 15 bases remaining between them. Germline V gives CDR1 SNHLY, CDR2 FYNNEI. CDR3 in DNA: TGTGCCAGCAGGATACTAGGGGCGGTTGAGCAGTTCTTC. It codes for CASRILGAVEQFF.

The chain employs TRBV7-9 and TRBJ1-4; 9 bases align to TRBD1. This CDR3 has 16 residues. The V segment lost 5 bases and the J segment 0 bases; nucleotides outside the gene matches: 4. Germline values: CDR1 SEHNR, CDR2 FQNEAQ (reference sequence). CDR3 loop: CASSPGTGTTNEKLFF. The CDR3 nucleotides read TGTGCCAGCAGCCCCGGGACAGGGACAACTAATGAAAAACTGTTTTTT.

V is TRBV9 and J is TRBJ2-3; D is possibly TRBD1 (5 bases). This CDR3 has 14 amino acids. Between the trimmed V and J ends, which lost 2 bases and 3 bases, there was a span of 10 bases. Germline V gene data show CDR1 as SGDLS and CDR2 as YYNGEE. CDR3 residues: CASSVVRETDTQYF. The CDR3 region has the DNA TGTGCCAGCAGCGTGGTCAGGGAAACAGATACGCAGTATTTT.

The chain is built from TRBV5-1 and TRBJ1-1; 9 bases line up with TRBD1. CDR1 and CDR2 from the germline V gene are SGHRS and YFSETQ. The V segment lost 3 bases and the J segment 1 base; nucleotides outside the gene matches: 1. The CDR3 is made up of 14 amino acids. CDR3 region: CASSWTGENTEAFF. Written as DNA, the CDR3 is TGCGCCAGCAGCTGGACAGGGGAGAACACTGAAGCTTTCTTT.

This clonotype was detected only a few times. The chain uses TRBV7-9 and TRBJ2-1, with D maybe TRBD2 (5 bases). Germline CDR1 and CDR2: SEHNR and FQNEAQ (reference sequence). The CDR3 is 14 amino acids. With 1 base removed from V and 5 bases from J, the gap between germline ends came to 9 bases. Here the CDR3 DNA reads TGTGCCAGCAGCTTAGGGGGAGCCAACAATGAGCAGTTCTTC. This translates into CASSLGGANNEQFF.

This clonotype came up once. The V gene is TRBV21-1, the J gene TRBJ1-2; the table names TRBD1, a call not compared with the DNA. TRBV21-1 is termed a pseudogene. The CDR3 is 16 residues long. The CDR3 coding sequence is TGTGCCAGCAACCAGCGTCCCAGGGTTCCTCACTATGGCTACACCTTC. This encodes CASNQRPRVPHYGYTF.

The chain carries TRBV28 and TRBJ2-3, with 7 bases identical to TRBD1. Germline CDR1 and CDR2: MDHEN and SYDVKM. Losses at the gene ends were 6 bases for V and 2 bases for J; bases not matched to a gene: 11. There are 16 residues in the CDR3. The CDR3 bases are TGTGCCAGCAGCGCTATAGGGGGCTCTGACACAGATACGCAGTATTTT. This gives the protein CASSAIGGSDTDTQYF.

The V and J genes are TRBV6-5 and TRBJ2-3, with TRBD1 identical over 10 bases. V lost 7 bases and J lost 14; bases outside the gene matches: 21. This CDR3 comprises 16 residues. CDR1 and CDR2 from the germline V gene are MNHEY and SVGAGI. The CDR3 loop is CASTPASGQGGKYAYF. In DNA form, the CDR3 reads TGTGCCAGCACCCCGGCGTCCGGACAGGGGGGGAAATACGCGTATTTT.

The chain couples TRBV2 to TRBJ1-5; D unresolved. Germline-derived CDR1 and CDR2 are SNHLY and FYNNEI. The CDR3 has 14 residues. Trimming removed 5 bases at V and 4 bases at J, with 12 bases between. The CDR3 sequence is CASSPDGLNQPQHF. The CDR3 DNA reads TGTGCCAGCAGTCCGGACGGCCTTAATCAGCCCCAGCATTTT. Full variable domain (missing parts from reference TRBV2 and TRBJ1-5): EPEVTQTPSHQVTQMGQEVILRCVPISNHLYFYWYRQILGQKVEFLVSFYNNEISEKSEIFDDQFSVERPDGSNFTLKIRSTKLEDSAMYFCASSPDGLNQPQHFGDGTRLSIL.

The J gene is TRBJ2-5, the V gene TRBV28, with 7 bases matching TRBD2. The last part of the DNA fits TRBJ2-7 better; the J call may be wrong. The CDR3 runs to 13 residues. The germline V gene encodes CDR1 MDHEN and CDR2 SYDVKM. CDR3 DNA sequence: TGTGCCAGCAGGGGAGGGAACTCCTACGAGCAGTACTTC. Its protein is CASRGGNSYEQYF.

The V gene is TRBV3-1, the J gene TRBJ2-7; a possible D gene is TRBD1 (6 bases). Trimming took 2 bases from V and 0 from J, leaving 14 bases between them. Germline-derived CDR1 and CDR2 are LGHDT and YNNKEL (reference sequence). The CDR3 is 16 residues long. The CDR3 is CASSQQGRGPSYEQYF. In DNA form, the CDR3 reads TGTGCCAGCAGCCAACAGGGGAGAGGGCCCTCCTACGAGCAGTACTTC.

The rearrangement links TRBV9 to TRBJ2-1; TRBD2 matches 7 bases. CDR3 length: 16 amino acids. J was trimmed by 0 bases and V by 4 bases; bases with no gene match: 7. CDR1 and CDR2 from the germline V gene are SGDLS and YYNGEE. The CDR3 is CASSPPASGSYNEQFF. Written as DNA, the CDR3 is TGTGCCAGCAGCCCCCCGGCTAGCGGCTCCTACAATGAGCAGTTCTTC.

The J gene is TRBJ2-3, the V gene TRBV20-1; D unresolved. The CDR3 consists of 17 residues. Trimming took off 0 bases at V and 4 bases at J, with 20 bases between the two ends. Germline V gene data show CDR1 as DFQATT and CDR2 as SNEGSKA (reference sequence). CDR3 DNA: TGCAGTGCTAGAGATTACGGCGAACATTTTGGGGCAGATACGCAGTATTTT. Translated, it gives CSARDYGEHFGADTQYF.

The CDR3 DNA follows: TGCAGTGCCCGACCCCGGACTAGCGGCACGCACAGATACGCGTATTTT. The encoded protein is CSARPRTSGTHRYAYF. The chain has TRBV20-1 and TRBJ2-3, with 10 bases that match TRBD2. Germline V CDR1 and CDR2: DFQATT, SNEGSKA (reference sequence). V trimming: 6 bases; J trimming: 14 bases; junction bases outside the gene matches: 23. The CDR3 extends over 16 amino acids.

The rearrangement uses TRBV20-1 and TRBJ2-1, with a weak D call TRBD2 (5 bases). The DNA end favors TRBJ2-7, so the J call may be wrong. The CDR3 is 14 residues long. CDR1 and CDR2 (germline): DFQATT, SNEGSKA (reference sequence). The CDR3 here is CSARDRVAIYEQYF. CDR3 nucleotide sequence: TGCAGTGCTAGAGATCGAGTAGCGATCTACGAGCAGTACTTC.

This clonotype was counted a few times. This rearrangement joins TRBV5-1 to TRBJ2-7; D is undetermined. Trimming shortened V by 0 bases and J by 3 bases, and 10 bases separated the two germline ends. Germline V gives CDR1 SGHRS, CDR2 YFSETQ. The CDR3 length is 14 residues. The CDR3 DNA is TGCGCCAGCAGCTTGGATCTATCGGGCTACGAGCAGTACTTC. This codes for CASSLDLSGYEQYF.